This note documents a single T cell receptor (beta chain) sequence. Its antigen is currently unknown. Positive CCR7 selection of CD45RO-negative cells yielded the naive CD8 cells, and terminally differentiated effector memory CD45RA+ cells were excluded. The sample is drawn from a study of shared clonotypes between healthy human individuals. General study findings and limits: Sample collection involved blood only; tissue repertoires are likely different.

Over several immunoSEQ plates, each subset's genomic DNA was distributed in even portions. Sequencing used immunoSEQ multiplex PCR; TCRdb keeps in-frame clones, though not all of them. The table includes about 800,000 clones, around 96% detected once. V gave up 0 bases and J gave up 3 bases, with 11 bases separating them. This CDR3 contains 15 residues. Germline lookup yields CDR1 LGHNA and CDR2 YSLEER. The material sequenced was naive CD8+ T cells sorted from blood. The receptor was derived from a man in his thirties or forties in good health. The chain links TRBV4-3 to TRBJ2-5; D call uncertain. CDR3 DNA sequence: TGCGCCAGCAGCCAAGAGGGTCGGCTCAAAGAGACCCAGTACTTC. Its translation: CASSQEGRLKETQYF.